These T cell receptor beta chains were read from a single sample in a study of blood T cell repertoires in COVID-19. Libraries were prepared by immunoSEQ multiplex PCR; TCRdb keeps only in-frame clonotypes and omits some of them. The sample contains around 700,000 clones, approximately 90% of which appear only once. Sequencing was done on a sample of peripheral blood. These receptors were taken from a young woman with acute or convalescent COVID-19. Each CDR3 is given with its conserved first and last residue. The order of the fields is V gene, D gene, clone size, J gene, CDR3 DNA, CDR3 protein. D genes are given only for firm matches. Part of the rows lack a size; the others show once, few, many or a class for expanded clones.

TRBV7-2	TRBD2	NA	TRBJ2-7	TGTGCCAGCAGCCCTAGCGGGGGGCCCCCTTGGGTGCAGTACTTC	CASSPSGGPPWVQYF
TRBV7-2	TRBD1	NA	TRBJ1-2	TGTGCCAGCAGCCAAGGACAGGGGGCGTCTGGCTACACCTTC	CASSQGQGASGYTF
TRBV18	NA	NA	TRBJ1-1	TGTGCCAGCTCCCTCACCAGGACTGAAGCTTTCTTT	CASSLTRTEAFF
TRBV28	TRBD1	NA	TRBJ1-2	TGTGCCAGCAGTCCTCCGGGACAGGTGGGGAAGGTCTATGGCTACACCTTC	CASSPPGQVGKVYGYTF
TRBV5-1	NA	NA	TRBJ1-4	TGCGCCAGCAGCTTGGGGCTAGCAACTAATGAAAAACTGTTTTTT	CASSLGLATNEKLFF
TRBV4-2	NA	NA	TRBJ2-7	TGTGCCAGCAGCCAAGAGTCGCGCCAGGACAACGAGCAGTACTTC	CASSQESRQDNEQYF
TRBV30	NA	NA	TRBJ1-2	TGTGCCTGGAGTGTTGAGGTATCTCTGGGACTATTTAACTATGGCTACACCTTC	CAWSVEVSLGLFNYGYTF
TRBV12-5	NA	NA	TRBJ2-3	TGTGCTAGTGGACACGGGACTTACAGACCAGATACGCAGTATTTT	CASGHGTYRPDTQYF
TRBV5-1	TRBD1	few	TRBJ1-2	TGCGCCAGCAGCAGGGGGACAGACTATGGCTACACCTTC	CASSRGTDYGYTF
TRBV28	NA	once	TRBJ1-2	TGTGCCAGCAGTTTCCAGGAAAACTATGGCTACACCTTC	CASSFQENYGYTF
TRBV30	TRBD2	NA	TRBJ2-3	TGTGCCTGGAGTAGCGGGGGCCACCCTCACACAGATACGCAGTATTTT	CAWSSGGHPHTDTQYF
TRBV12-3/TRBV12-4	NA	NA	TRBJ1-1	TGTGCCAGCAGTTTCTCGGTCCCTGAAGCTTTCTTT	CASSFSVPEAFF
TRBV3-1/TRBV3-2	TRBD1	once	TRBJ1-2	TGTGCCAGCAGCCATTTTTCCGGACAGGACTATGGCTACACCTTC	CASSHFSGQDYGYTF
TRBV4-1	NA	NA	TRBJ2-7	TGCGCCAGCAGCCAGGGGGGTGGGAGCGAGCAGTACTTC	CASSQGGGSEQYF
TRBV29-1	TRBD1	NA	TRBJ1-5	TGCAGCGTAGGACAGGGTGGCAATCAGCCCCAGCATTTT	CSVGQGGNQPQHF
TRBV6-1	NA	once	TRBJ2-1	TGTGCCAGCAGTGATGTGGCGGGGGCGGGGAATGAGCAGTTCTTC	CASSDVAGAGNEQFF
TRBV27	NA	NA	TRBJ1-2	TGTGCCAGCAGTTTTTCATTAACGGATGGCTACACCTTC	CASSFSLTDGYTF
TRBV11-2	NA	NA	TRBJ2-3	TGTGCCAGCAGCTTACTAGCATTCACAGATACGCAGTATTTT	CASSLLAFTDTQYF
TRBV5-5	NA	NA	TRBJ2-4	TGTGCCAGCAGCACCGGACTAGCCAAAAACATTCAGTACTTC	CASSTGLAKNIQYF
TRBV6-2/TRBV6-3	NA	NA	TRBJ2-1	TGTGCCAGCAGTTACCCCCCGGTGAGCTCCTACAATGAGCAGTTCTTC	CASSYPPVSSYNEQFF
TRBV7-9	TRBD2	NA	TRBJ2-1	TGTGCCAGCAGCCCTTTAGCGGGGGGGAACAATGAGCAGTTCTTC	CASSPLAGGNNEQFF
TRBV11-2	NA	NA	TRBJ1-5	TGTGCCAGCAGCTACAGAACTAATCAGCCCCAGCATTTT	CASSYRTNQPQHF
TRBV19	TRBD2	NA	TRBJ2-3	TGTGCCAGTAGTATATCAAGCGGGGGGGCAGCTACGCAGTATTTT	CASSISSGGAATQYF